The sequence of this T cell receptor (beta chain) was determined in a study of graft-versus-host responses after intestinal transplantation. Broader study findings: Levels of circulating GvH clones at their peak were associated with early post-transplant HvG declines. Recipient marrow harbored GvH clones, some of which surfaced first in ileum or blood.

Concerning this clone: Its antigen is still unknown.

TCRdb's table, derived via immunoSEQ multiplex PCR, lists solely in-frame clones and lacks some. The profile covers about 110,000 clones, with around 93% appearing a single time and approximately 0.49% taken by the ten largest. The starting material was unstimulated CD8+ T cells sorted from spleen or lymph node cells, obtained before intestinal transplant. The TCR sequence derives from a human donor who received an intestinal transplant.

Here the CDR3 reads CASSPGLWLAGGYNEQFF. For the CDR3, the DNA is TGTGCCAGCAGTCCCGGACTTTGGTTAGCGGGAGGCTACAATGAGCAGTTCTTC. The chain joins TRBV27 to TRBJ2-1; 10 bases map to TRBD2. V dropped 5 bases and J dropped 3; count of bases not matched to a gene: 13. CDR3 length: 18 amino acids. The germline CDR1 and CDR2 sequences are MNHEY and SMNVEV (reference sequence).